The rows below give T cell receptor beta chains drawn from one sample of a study of cytomegalovirus exposure and HLA in healthy donors. Generated by immunoSEQ multiplex PCR, the TCRdb table keeps only in-frame clones and is missing some. The sample lists more than 90,000 clones, approximately 85% occurring once. Sample: PBMCs. These receptor sequences come from a man aged 30 to 39 in good health and CMV-seronegative. Each CDR3 is given without its conserved first and last residue. A D gene is named only where the DNA matches it firmly. Size tells how often a clone was seen (once, few, many) or the class of an expanded clone, and some rows leave it out.

v_gene: TRBV18; j_gene: TRBJ2-2; abundance: NA; d_gene: NA; CDR3aa: ASSPDRTNTGELF
v_gene: TRBV27; j_gene: TRBJ2-5; abundance: few; d_gene: NA; CDR3aa: ASSLVGQNQETQY
v_gene: TRBV2; j_gene: TRBJ2-3; abundance: NA; d_gene: NA; CDR3aa: ASSGGGSSTDTQY
v_gene: TRBV6-1; j_gene: TRBJ2-3; abundance: NA; d_gene: TRBD2; CDR3aa: ASSGRAGGPGDTQY
v_gene: TRBV6-5; j_gene: TRBJ1-1; abundance: NA; d_gene: NA; CDR3aa: ASSYSIGELNTEAF
v_gene: TRBV25-1; j_gene: TRBJ2-1; abundance: NA; d_gene: TRBD1; CDR3aa: ASSEFETGGFGEQF
v_gene: TRBV27; j_gene: TRBJ1-5; abundance: NA; d_gene: NA; CDR3aa: ASSRDSLLNQPQH
v_gene: TRBV6-1; j_gene: TRBJ2-3; abundance: few; d_gene: NA; CDR3aa: ASKSFSGTDTQY
v_gene: TRBV5-1; j_gene: TRBJ2-1; abundance: NA; d_gene: NA; CDR3aa: ASSEPNSYNEQF
v_gene: TRBV30; j_gene: TRBJ1-5; abundance: NA; d_gene: NA; CDR3aa: AWTVDSNQPQH
v_gene: TRBV7-2; j_gene: TRBJ1-2; abundance: once; d_gene: TRBD1; CDR3aa: ASSPWTGGYYGYT
v_gene: TRBV28; j_gene: TRBJ2-5; abundance: NA; d_gene: NA; CDR3aa: ASSLSPRETQY
v_gene: TRBV13; j_gene: TRBJ2-7; abundance: NA; d_gene: TRBD2; CDR3aa: ASSLGLAGGPGEY
v_gene: TRBV5-1; j_gene: TRBJ1-1; abundance: NA; d_gene: NA; CDR3aa: ASSLDALNTEAF
v_gene: TRBV7-2; j_gene: TRBJ2-1; abundance: NA; d_gene: NA; CDR3aa: ASSPGGNEQF
v_gene: TRBV5-6; j_gene: TRBJ2-6; abundance: few; d_gene: NA; CDR3aa: ASSLAGSGANVLT
v_gene: TRBV7-2; j_gene: TRBJ2-7; abundance: NA; d_gene: TRBD1; CDR3aa: ASSAPDRGHYEQY
v_gene: TRBV27; j_gene: TRBJ2-1; abundance: NA; d_gene: NA; CDR3aa: ASSPKGLVPRNEQF
v_gene: TRBV5-1; j_gene: TRBJ2-5; abundance: NA; d_gene: TRBD2; CDR3aa: ASSLDGTSAGETQY
v_gene: TRBV21-1; j_gene: TRBJ1-6; abundance: once; d_gene: NA; CDR3aa: ASSKDEGQLFPNSPLH
v_gene: TRBV4-2; j_gene: TRBJ2-1; abundance: NA; d_gene: TRBD2; CDR3aa: ASSQDWTSGYNEQF
v_gene: TRBV5-4; j_gene: TRBJ2-3; abundance: NA; d_gene: NA; CDR3aa: ASSLTDSSTDTQY
v_gene: TRBV9; j_gene: TRBJ2-3; abundance: NA; d_gene: NA; CDR3aa: ASSVAGASTDTQY
v_gene: TRBV20-1; j_gene: TRBJ2-5; abundance: NA; d_gene: NA; CDR3aa: SARIQETQY
v_gene: TRBV9; j_gene: TRBJ1-1; abundance: NA; d_gene: NA; CDR3aa: ASSVVAGNTEAF
v_gene: TRBV5-1; j_gene: TRBJ1-1; abundance: NA; d_gene: TRBD1; CDR3aa: ASSLTGGETEAF
v_gene: TRBV7-6; j_gene: TRBJ1-1; abundance: once; d_gene: NA; CDR3aa: ASSPQDWVTEAF
v_gene: TRBV19; j_gene: TRBJ2-1; abundance: NA; d_gene: TRBD2; CDR3aa: ASSGLAGRNEQF
v_gene: TRBV29-1; j_gene: TRBJ2-1; abundance: few; d_gene: NA; CDR3aa: SVSQDSYNEQF
v_gene: TRBV29-1; j_gene: TRBJ2-7; abundance: NA; d_gene: TRBD1; CDR3aa: SVGGQTYEQY
v_gene: TRBV4-1; j_gene: TRBJ2-7; abundance: NA; d_gene: TRBD1; CDR3aa: ASSRIGTGPLRNEQY
v_gene: TRBV2; j_gene: TRBJ2-3; abundance: NA; d_gene: TRBD2; CDR3aa: ASKRAGGRADTQY
v_gene: TRBV5-1; j_gene: TRBJ2-1; abundance: NA; d_gene: TRBD1; CDR3aa: ASSREGQGAWGEQF
v_gene: TRBV7-9; j_gene: TRBJ1-5; abundance: NA; d_gene: NA; CDR3aa: ASSQESGGNQPQH
v_gene: TRBV29-1; j_gene: TRBJ2-3; abundance: NA; d_gene: TRBD2; CDR3aa: SVANLTSGVYLDTQY
v_gene: TRBV7-2; j_gene: TRBJ2-5; abundance: once; d_gene: NA; CDR3aa: ASSFGSETQY
v_gene: TRBV4-2; j_gene: TRBJ2-5; abundance: NA; d_gene: TRBD1; CDR3aa: ASSQAQTGDETQY
v_gene: TRBV28; j_gene: TRBJ2-7; abundance: NA; d_gene: TRBD1; CDR3aa: ASSSTGGTYEQY
v_gene: TRBV4-3; j_gene: TRBJ2-1; abundance: NA; d_gene: NA; CDR3aa: ASSQGRDSQF
v_gene: TRBV28; j_gene: TRBJ2-7; abundance: NA; d_gene: TRBD2; CDR3aa: ASSFFIRKRDYEQY
v_gene: TRBV6-5; j_gene: TRBJ2-7; abundance: NA; d_gene: TRBD1; CDR3aa: ASRLYPGQGYEQY
v_gene: TRBV7-2; j_gene: TRBJ2-7; abundance: few; d_gene: NA; CDR3aa: ASSLFGGSSSYEQY
v_gene: TRBV7-3; j_gene: TRBJ1-2; abundance: NA; d_gene: TRBD1; CDR3aa: ASSQGQGFGYT
v_gene: TRBV9; j_gene: TRBJ1-1; abundance: NA; d_gene: NA; CDR3aa: ASSENHVGVVYTEAF
v_gene: TRBV9; j_gene: TRBJ1-1; abundance: once; d_gene: NA; CDR3aa: ASSVEQAGYTEAF
v_gene: TRBV27; j_gene: TRBJ2-1; abundance: NA; d_gene: NA; CDR3aa: ASSLAEGYNEQF
v_gene: TRBV30; j_gene: TRBJ1-1; abundance: NA; d_gene: NA; CDR3aa: AWSVDMNTEAF
v_gene: TRBV27; j_gene: TRBJ2-3; abundance: few; d_gene: TRBD2; CDR3aa: ASTLRGRAEFLGTDTQY
v_gene: TRBV6-6; j_gene: TRBJ2-7; abundance: NA; d_gene: NA; CDR3aa: ASSSIRGYEQY
v_gene: TRBV7-2; j_gene: TRBJ2-3; abundance: NA; d_gene: NA; CDR3aa: ASSPRTIITDTQY
v_gene: TRBV29-1; j_gene: TRBJ2-7; abundance: NA; d_gene: NA; CDR3aa: SVEGGHEQY